Here is one T cell receptor (beta chain) with its context. These data come from a study of blood T cell repertoires in COVID-19. Study-wide background: Samples came from the United States, Italy and Spain, spanning acute and convalescent COVID-19. PBMCs, B-cell-depleted T cells, or T cells were the source of the cDNA or gDNA that made up the material.

Patients of the Seattle cohort, enrolled during active infection, were followed longitudinally. Under the authors' procedure: Amplification of reference gene primers was used by the study to estimate nucleated cell counts. The repertoire was sequenced with immunoSEQ multiplex PCR; TCRdb's copy has only in-frame clones and lacks some. That table gives V, J and clone size, and the DNA gave D and trimming. The data show about 260,000 clones, 75% to 90% seen once. CDR1 is SGHRS, CDR2 YFSETQ, per germline. This CDR3 spans 13 amino acids. V was shortened by 4 bases and J by 0 bases, with 8 bases between the two germline ends.

The chain uses TRBV5-1 and TRBJ2-7, with D hard to call. The TCR comes from a woman in her seventies with COVID-19, enrolled during active disease. The sample was peripheral blood. CDR3 DNA: TGCGCCAGCAGCAGGCAGGCCTCCTACGAGCAGTACTTC. Residues: CASSRQASYEQYF.